The 5 T cell receptor beta chains below were found in one sample sequenced in a study of T cells after yellow fever vaccination. TCRdb fed the 5' RACE reads into MiXCR, producing one record per CDR3 protein. Among roughly 500,000 distinct CDR3 sequences listed, about 19% were seen once. Sequencing was performed on PBMCs, taken 15 days after the yellow fever booster vaccination. These receptor sequences come from a man aged 25-45 years who received the YFV17D yellow fever vaccine.

This clonotype has just a few counts. V usage is TRBV20-1 and J usage is TRBJ2-7; D uncertain. V lost 4 bases, J lost 6 bases, and 16 bases lay in between. Germline V lookup: CDR1 DFQATT, CDR2 SNEGSKA (reference sequence). CDR3 length equals 13 residues. CDR3 sequence: CSANPTIFAEQYF. The CDR3 nucleotides are TGCAGTGCTAATCCGACCATATTCGCCGAGCAGTACTTC.

In this sample, this clonotype turned up many times. The rearrangement joins TRBV20-1 to TRBJ2-5; D is unclear. V was shortened by 6 bases and J by 0 bases, with 8 bases between the two germline ends. Per germline, CDR1 DFQATT and CDR2 SNEGSKA (reference sequence). The CDR3 runs to 12 residues. The CDR3 region has the DNA TGCAGTGCCAGCAAGTACCAAGAGACCCAGTACTTC. Its protein is CSASKYQETQYF.

This clonotype has only a few counts. V and J are TRBV25-1 and TRBJ2-5; 11 positions agree with TRBD1. This CDR3 has 16 residues. V was clipped by 2 bases and J by 4 bases; unmatched bases: 6. Germline values: CDR1 MGHDK, CDR2 SYGVNS. The CDR3 DNA reads as TGTGCCAGCAGTGAAGACGGACAGGGGGCCGGAGAGACCCAGTACTTC. It is translated as CASSEDGQGAGETQYF. Variable domain in full (rest from reference TRBV25-1 and TRBJ2-5): EADIYQTPRYLVIGTGKKITLECSQTMGHDKMYWYQQDPGMELHLIHYSYGVNSTEKGDLSSESTVSRIRTEHFPLTLESARPSHTSQYLCASSEDGQGAGETQYFGPGTRLLVL.

The CDR3 DNA follows: TGTGCCAGCAGCTTGGGTCGAGCGGGAGAAGAGACCCAGTACTTC. This sequence encodes CASSLGRAGEETQYF. The chain has TRBV5-5 and TRBJ2-5; 8 bases line up with TRBD2. The CDR3 has 15 amino acids. Unmatched junction bases numbered 4, after V lost 0 bases and J lost 3 bases. Germline V gene sequence: CDR1 SGHKS, CDR2 YYEKEE (reference sequence). The complete variable domain, with remaining parts taken from reference TRBV5-5 and TRBJ2-5, reads DAGVTQSPTHLIKTRGQQVTLRCSPISGHKSVSWYQQVLGQGPQFIFQYYEKEERGRGNFPDRFSARQFPNYSSELNVNALLLGDSALYLCASSLGRAGEETQYFGPGTRLLVL.

This clonotype showed up just a few times. The genes are TRBV5-1 and TRBJ1-4; tentatively, D is TRBD1 (5 bases). The CDR3 extends over 14 amino acids. Deletions cut 5 bases from V and 5 bases from J, with 13 bases between. CDR1 and CDR2 (germline): SGHRS, YFSETQ. CDR3 residues: CASRKGAMNEKLFF. The CDR3 DNA follows: TGCGCCAGCAGGAAAGGGGCCATGAATGAAAAACTGTTTTTT.